This record looks at one TCR beta chain sequence and its context. Its matching antigen is unknown. The CDR3 is 15 amino acids. V lost 6 bases and J lost 4; bases outside the gene matches: 10. TCRdb recomputed calls from the reads with MiXCR, one row per CDR3 protein. Found here are around 170,000 distinct CDR3 sequences, around 14% of them singletons; the top ten hold 25% to 30%. These data originate in a study of T cell repertoires in cytomegalovirus infection. Study-wide context: Indicated by public TCR beta signatures were CMV infection and matching HLA type. Study outcomes and limitations: The ex vivo response was dominated by HLA-C-restricted CMV-specific TCR beta clonotypes.

This clonotype was sampled from a human donor in good health (CMV status not recorded). Some clones in this sample may be carry-over from other donors' samples. The sequencing input was PBMCs. This chain joins TRBV12-3 or TRBV12-4 and TRBJ2-5; TRBD1 agrees at 8 bases. For the CDR3, the DNA is TGTGCCAGCAGGAACGGGACAGGCGAAGGAGAGACCCAGTACTTC. Translating it yields CASRNGTGEGETQYF.